The rows below give T cell receptor beta chains drawn from one sample of a study of blood T cell repertoires in COVID-19. Produced via immunoSEQ multiplex PCR; TCRdb's table is partial and in-frame only. The table lists about 200,000 clones, about 79% of them singletons, with about 13% in the top ten. The sample taken for sequencing was peripheral blood. Receptor source: a human donor in a cohort sampled during active COVID-19. Each CDR3 is given with its conserved first and last residue. Fields, in order: CDR3 length, clone size, D gene, V gene, J gene, CDR3 protein, CDR3 DNA. D genes are given only for firm matches. Clone sizes are given selectively: once, few, many, or a class where the clone is expanded.

len: 15
abundance: .
d_gene: TRBD1
v_gene: TRBV29-1
j_gene: TRBJ2-7
CDR3aa: CSVVLSGTGSYEQYF
CDR3nt: TGCAGCGTTGTACTCTCTGGGACAGGATCTTACGAGCAGTACTTC

len: 15
abundance: .
d_gene: TRBD2
v_gene: TRBV4-1
j_gene: TRBJ2-7
CDR3aa: CASSPNSGRGYEQYF
CDR3nt: TGCGCCAGCAGCCCAAATAGCGGGAGGGGATACGAGCAGTACTTC

len: 20
abundance: .
d_gene: TRBD1
v_gene: TRBV10-3
j_gene: TRBJ1-1
CDR3aa: CAISESQAGGPYGENTEAFF
CDR3nt: TGTGCCATCAGTGAGTCTCAGGCAGGGGGCCCTTATGGTGAGAACACTGAAGCTTTCTTT

len: 16
abundance: .
d_gene: TRBD1
v_gene: TRBV7-9
j_gene: TRBJ2-7
CDR3aa: CASSSTGTGLSYEQYF
CDR3nt: TGTGCCAGCAGCTCCACTGGGACAGGGTTAAGCTACGAGCAGTACTTC

len: 14
abundance: .
d_gene: .
v_gene: TRBV6-4
j_gene: TRBJ2-3
CDR3aa: CASSAGPSTDTQYF
CDR3nt: TGTGCCAGCAGTGCAGGGCCCAGCACAGATACGCAGTATTTT

len: 13
abundance: once
d_gene: .
v_gene: TRBV7-8
j_gene: TRBJ2-7
CDR3aa: CASSRTDSYEQYF
CDR3nt: TGTGCCAGCAGCCGGACTGACTCCTACGAGCAGTACTTC

len: 15
abundance: once
d_gene: .
v_gene: TRBV5-1
j_gene: TRBJ2-1
CDR3aa: CASSSPGNSYNEQFF
CDR3nt: TGCGCCAGCAGCTCCCCCGGGAACTCCTACAATGAGCAGTTCTTC

len: 16
abundance: .
d_gene: .
v_gene: TRBV28
j_gene: TRBJ2-1
CDR3aa: CASSDRQSSSYNEQFF
CDR3nt: TGTGCCAGCAGCGATAGACAGTCCAGCTCCTACAATGAGCAGTTCTTC

len: 19
abundance: .
d_gene: TRBD2
v_gene: TRBV5-4
j_gene: TRBJ2-2
CDR3aa: CASSGPGTSGRVNTGELFF
CDR3nt: TGTGCCAGCAGCGGACCCGGGACTAGCGGGAGGGTTAACACCGGGGAGCTGTTTTTT

len: 14
abundance: once
d_gene: TRBD1
v_gene: TRBV5-1
j_gene: TRBJ2-5
CDR3aa: CASSFLTGVETQYF
CDR3nt: TGCGCCAGCAGCTTCCTGACAGGGGTGGAGACCCAGTACTTC

len: 16
abundance: once
d_gene: .
v_gene: TRBV14
j_gene: TRBJ2-3
CDR3aa: CASSQVISSSTDTQYF
CDR3nt: TGTGCCAGCAGCCAAGTGATTTCTAGTAGCACAGATACGCAGTATTTT

len: 16
abundance: .
d_gene: TRBD2
v_gene: TRBV28
j_gene: TRBJ2-1
CDR3aa: CASSFIVTSGNNEQFF
CDR3nt: TGTGCCAGCAGTTTTATTGTTACTAGCGGGAACAATGAGCAGTTCTTC

len: 15
abundance: .
d_gene: TRBD1
v_gene: TRBV28
j_gene: TRBJ1-4
CDR3aa: CASSLQGVTNEKLFF
CDR3nt: TGTGCCAGCAGTTTACAGGGGGTGACTAATGAAAAACTGTTTTTT

len: 15
abundance: .
d_gene: .
v_gene: TRBV7-2
j_gene: TRBJ1-5
CDR3aa: CASSLDRERGQPQHF
CDR3nt: TGTGCCAGCAGCTTAGACAGGGAACGTGGTCAGCCCCAGCATTTT

len: 11
abundance: .
d_gene: .
v_gene: TRBV29-1
j_gene: TRBJ1-2
CDR3aa: CSVGGVPGYTF
CDR3nt: TGCAGCGTTGGGGGCGTACCCGGCTACACCTTC

len: 13
abundance: .
d_gene: TRBD1
v_gene: TRBV30
j_gene: TRBJ2-1
CDR3aa: CAWRGDRGGEQFF
CDR3nt: TGTGCCTGGAGGGGAGACAGGGGCGGTGAGCAGTTCTTC

len: 15
abundance: .
d_gene: TRBD1
v_gene: TRBV18
j_gene: TRBJ2-5
CDR3aa: CASSPPTGGSETQYF
CDR3nt: TGTGCCAGCTCACCTCCGACAGGGGGGTCAGAGACCCAGTACTTC

len: 13
abundance: .
d_gene: TRBD1
v_gene: TRBV29-1
j_gene: TRBJ1-2
CDR3aa: CSAMIGQGLGYTF
CDR3nt: TGCAGCGCCATGATCGGACAGGGGCTTGGCTACACCTTC

len: 16
abundance: few
d_gene: TRBD2
v_gene: TRBV7-2
j_gene: TRBJ2-7
CDR3aa: CASSLEGRLAGGEQYF
CDR3nt: TGTGCCAGCAGCTTAGAAGGGCGACTAGCGGGAGGCGAGCAGTACTTC

len: 14
abundance: few
d_gene: TRBD1
v_gene: TRBV5-1
j_gene: TRBJ2-7
CDR3aa: CASSSRTGAYEQYF
CDR3nt: TGCGCCAGCAGCTCTCGGACAGGGGCCTACGAGCAGTACTTC

len: 13
abundance: once
d_gene: .
v_gene: TRBV5-5
j_gene: TRBJ1-2
CDR3aa: CASSLWQEGGYTF
CDR3nt: TGTGCCAGCAGCTTGTGGCAGGAAGGCGGCTACACCTTC

len: 17
abundance: .
d_gene: TRBD1
v_gene: TRBV19
j_gene: TRBJ2-1
CDR3aa: CASSIRGTGGAYNEQFF
CDR3nt: TGTGCCAGTAGTATCCGGGGGACAGGGGGTGCCTACAATGAGCAGTTCTTC

len: 15
abundance: few
d_gene: .
v_gene: TRBV30
j_gene: TRBJ1-5
CDR3aa: CAWSRQDNSNQPQHF
CDR3nt: TGTGCCTGGAGTCGCCAGGACAATAGCAATCAGCCCCAGCATTTT

len: 15
abundance: .
d_gene: TRBD2
v_gene: TRBV10-3
j_gene: TRBJ2-7
CDR3aa: CAISATSGRIHEQYF
CDR3nt: TGTGCCATCAGTGCGACTAGCGGGAGGATCCACGAGCAGTACTTC

len: 17
abundance: .
d_gene: TRBD2
v_gene: TRBV18
j_gene: TRBJ2-1
CDR3aa: CASSPPMGSGRVNEQFF
CDR3nt: TGTGCCAGCTCACCACCCATGGGTAGCGGGAGGGTGAATGAGCAGTTCTTC